This TCR beta chain derives from a study of post-analysis software for immune sequencing data (dated by TCRdb to about 2015). Notes on the research overall: Disease courses on record covered relapsing-remitting, secondary progressive and progressive-relapsing multiple sclerosis, though some patients had no subtype annotation. The patient repertoires were set against 10 or so previously published healthy control repertoires from donors whose ages ranged from roughly 6 to 26 years. A subset of samples was prepared in parallel using single-end sample barcoding, then pooled and co-amplified after Illumina adapter ligation. Results and caveats for the whole study, not just this receptor: Direct clustering with F measure showed strong co-clustering of samples prepared in the same batch, prompting a batch-effect correction. The control group was slightly older than the multiple sclerosis patient group. Patients showed significantly higher frequencies than controls for roughly five TRBV segments, among them TRBV5-6, TRBV5-1 and TRBV20-1. Normalized Chao1 diversity was significantly lower in multiple sclerosis patients than controls, suggesting substantial peripheral T-cell clonal expansion.

The V end loses 6 bases and the J end loses 3 bases, and a stretch of 12 bases separates them. From the germline V gene, CDR1 is SQVTM and CDR2 is ANQGSEA. Including cysteine and phenylalanine, the CDR3 has 13 amino acids. Only the CDR3 DNA is retained, 39 bases long and in frame from the first base. In the case of this clonotype: Its antigen is not yet known. Base qualities are not recorded, but no much larger clone differs from it by a single base.

The receptor library was made with PCR. For sequencing, an Illumina HiSeq 2500 was employed. To reduce PCR and sequencing biases, unique molecular identifiers were built into the TCR beta cDNA libraries. Per 1 to 10 million input T cells, roughly 500,000 cDNA molecules were obtained, such that each molecule approximated one T cell. Patient libraries were prepared and sequenced with the same protocol used for the earlier healthy control dataset. Samples belonging to the same batch were prepared together, multiplexed and sequenced on a shared HiSeq lane. The authors processed their data as follows. Raw barcoded reads were processed with MIGEC, and single-read molecular identifier groups were discarded before consensus assembly and CDR3 extraction. VDJtools was used for post-analysis of the clonotype tables, with diversity normalized by down-sampling every dataset to the smallest sample size. To correct batch-related cross-sample contamination, repertoire overlap clustering matched CDR3 amino acid sequences but not nucleotide sequences. The public reads were run again by TCRdb, first through fastp at Q25 and then through MiXCR, and only productive beta chains were kept. Duplicate CDR3 protein sequences are folded into a single record with the most common DNA and genes. In this record, the V and J calls reflect TCRdb's handling and not the investigators' own analysis. This sample gives 430,000 or so distinct CDR3 sequences in total; less than 40% of them show up just once. The ten top clones hold 6% to 9% of the sample.

TCR beta repertoires were profiled from peripheral blood of some 13 young patients with multiple sclerosis to demonstrate the VDJtools post-analysis software. The multiple sclerosis patients were children and adolescents between roughly 6 and 17 years of age. The sequenced sample consisted of blood. This receptor was taken from a girl aged 2 to 10 with multiple sclerosis. Rearrangement joined TRBV29-1 to TRBJ2-1; the D gene identity is not certain. The CDR3 protein: CSVSQTLYNEQFF. In nucleotides, the sequence is TGCAGCGTGTCCCAGACTCTCTACAATGAGCAGTTCTTC.